These T cell receptor beta chains were read from a single sample in a study of T cells expressing NK-cell markers. One entry per CDR3 protein, without DNA, is what TCRdb gives after re-calling the 5' RACE reads. Its table lists 350,000 to 400,000 distinct CDR3 sequences. Material: blood T cells: a sorted CD56 or NKG2C T cell subset, CD4+ or CD8+ T cells, or bulk PBMC T cells (not recorded which). The receptors originated from a woman in her forties or fifties in good health. Each CDR3 is given with its conserved first and last residue.

TRBJ2-6,TRBV5-1,CASSLRQGDNVLTF
TRBJ2-2,TRBV27,CASSLWQGADTGELFF
TRBJ2-7,TRBV20-1,CSASSTGTSEQYF
TRBJ2-1,TRBV29-1,CSVGASGRYNEQFF
TRBJ2-5,TRBV6-1,CASGIGSSGSVETQYF
TRBJ2-1,TRBV7-2,CASRHGLAGKDEQFF
TRBJ2-1,TRBV7-2,CASSLAPRAGEQFF
TRBJ2-3,TRBV4-2,CASSQGRLAKTDTQYF
TRBJ2-3,TRBV6-6,CAAGPRVIDTQYF
TRBJ2-1,TRBV24-1,CATSEPGTLNEQFF
TRBJ2-2,TRBV9,CASSVGLADTGELFF
TRBJ1-1,TRBV20-1,CSAPTWGAGEAFF
TRBJ2-3,TRBV20-1,CSAKWWDRASTDTQYF
TRBJ2-7,TRBV20-1,CSATHYSEQYF
TRBJ2-2,TRBV5-5,CASRSGQGDGELFF
TRBJ2-5,TRBV5-6,CASSFTHPGQGRETQYF
TRBJ1-6,TRBV12-3/TRBV12-4,CASSLVGPRGSPLHF
TRBJ2-5,TRBV6-2/TRBV6-3,CASSRQLVPQETQYF
TRBJ1-2,TRBV9,CASSVDAGGSKSYTF
TRBJ2-1,TRBV6-5,CASSWDWGNEQFF
TRBJ2-1,TRBV7-2,CASSLTGIEQFF
TRBJ2-3,TRBV5-1,CASSFWDAGDTQYF